This entry lists 25 T cell receptor beta chains sequenced from one sample in a study of Ad26.COV2.S vaccination and SARS-CoV-2 variants. The protocol was immunoSEQ multiplex PCR, while the TCRdb copy is restricted to in-frame clones and leaves out a portion. The sample includes roughly 100,000 clones, less than 85% seen only once; the top ten take roughly 17%. The sequencing here drew on peripheral blood, taken after recovery from COVID-19. The receptors stem from a human donor who had recovered from COVID-19.

V and J are TRBV5-1 and TRBJ2-1; 8 bases agree with TRBD2. Germline V gene lookup returns CDR1 SGHRS and CDR2 YFSETQ. Germline trimming cut 0 bases from V and 2 bases from J; bases unmatched to any gene: 4. The CDR3 spans 16 residues. The CDR3 coding sequence is TGCGCCAGCAGCTTGGGAACGGGGGGGCCCTACAATGAGCAGTTCTTC. Translated: CASSLGTGGPYNEQFF.

The rearrangement links TRBV6-6 to TRBJ1-2; tentative D call: TRBD1 (5 bases). V was pared by 5 bases and J by 6 bases, with 19 bases between. Germline lookup yields CDR1 MNHNY and CDR2 SVGAGI (reference sequence). The CDR3 is 15 amino acids. The CDR3 region has the DNA TGTGCCAGCAGTCCCTTAAACTCGGGACTCGATGGCTACACCTTC. Translated: CASSPLNSGLDGYTF.

V is TRBV4-1 and J is TRBJ1-1, with D hard to call. The CDR3 spans 14 residues. V was cut by 0 bases and J by 8 bases, with 13 bases left in between. Germline values: CDR1 MGHRA, CDR2 YSYEKL. This chain's CDR3 is CASSQDRGDFEAFF. The CDR3 DNA follows: TGCGCCAGCAGCCAAGATCGCGGTGATTTCGAAGCTTTCTTT.

This clone was recorded a few times. V and J are TRBV13 and TRBJ1-6; D gene unclear. The CDR3 is 14 amino acids. The V end lost 0 bases, the J end lost 5 bases, and 5 bases lay between the germline ends. CDR1 and CDR2 from the germline V gene are PRHDT and FYEKMQ (reference sequence). The CDR3 loop is CASSLGQHNSPLHF. The CDR3 region has the DNA TGTGCCAGCAGCTTAGGACAGCATAATTCACCCCTCCACTTT.

The V gene is TRBV4-1, the J gene TRBJ1-2; 9 nucleotides agree with TRBD1. The germline gives CDR1 MGHRA, CDR2 YSYEKL. This CDR3 has 18 amino acids. J was trimmed by 3 bases and V by 5 bases; bases with no gene match: 16. DNA for the CDR3: TGCGCCAGCAGCAAGCCCTGGGGAACAGGGGGCGATCACTATGGCTACACCTTC. It encodes CASSKPWGTGGDHYGYTF.

The chain is built from TRBV28 and TRBJ1-1; a weak D match, TRBD1 (6 bases). The CDR3 contains 14 residues. Germline values: CDR1 MDHEN, CDR2 SYDVKM. The V end was cut by 8 bases, the J end by 0 bases, with 13 bases between. CDR3 region: CASLQGIMNTEAFF. In DNA form, the CDR3 reads TGTGCCAGCCTCCAGGGGATCATGAACACTGAAGCTTTCTTT.

The V and J genes are TRBV7-6 and TRBJ2-1, with D tentatively TRBD1 (6 bases). Germline assignment: CDR1 SGHVS and CDR2 FNYEAQ. The CDR3 contains 17 residues. With 1 base removed from V and 7 bases from J, the gap between germline ends came to 20 bases. For the CDR3, the DNA is TGTGCCAGCAGCTTAGTCCCCGGACAGCCTGTCGGGAATGAGCAGTTCTTC. It is translated as CASSLVPGQPVGNEQFF.

This clone showed up just once. The chain couples TRBV5-4 to TRBJ2-1; D is ambiguous. The CDR3 has 12 amino acids. CDR1 and CDR2 (germline): SGHNT, YYREEE (reference sequence). V lost 2 bases, J lost 14 bases, and 14 bases lay in between. The DNA for the CDR3 is TGTGCCAGCAGCTTCGGGCCTAGGAATAAGTTCTTC. Translation gives CASSFGPRNKFF.

The rearrangement joins TRBV28 to TRBJ2-4; the match to TRBD1 covers 8 bases. Trimming took 8 bases from V and 6 from J; bases not matched to a gene: 9. This CDR3 contains 14 residues. The V gene's germline CDR1 is MDHEN and CDR2 SYDVKM. DNA of the CDR3: TGTGCCAGCGGAACCAGGGGGCGCGGAAACATTCAGTACTTC. Protein: CASGTRGRGNIQYF.

The gene calls are TRBV5-1 and TRBJ1-6; D not resolved. CDR1 and CDR2 (germline): SGHRS, YFSETQ. Trimming stripped 1 base from V and 9 bases from J, with 8 bases between. The CDR3 consists of 13 residues. The DNA for the CDR3 is TGCGCCAGCAGCTTGAACCCAGGTTCACCCCTCCACTTT. Translation gives CASSLNPGSPLHF.

Remarks on this clone: At one end, the junction sequence differs from germline, possibly due to a read error. The chain links TRBV6-5 to TRBJ2-6; TRBD1 aligns across 9 bases. Looked up from germline, CDR1 is MNHEY and CDR2 is SVGAGI. The CDR3 spans 14 residues. This CDR3 reads CASSTQTGGNVLTF. DNA of the CDR3: TGTGCCAGCAGTACCCAGACAGGGGGCAACGTCCTGACTTTC.

V is TRBV4-1 and J is TRBJ2-5; D possibly corresponds to TRBD2 (6 bases). The V end lost 1 base, the J end lost 3 bases, and 9 bases lay between the germline ends. Germline CDR1 and CDR2: MGHRA and YSYEKL. This CDR3 has 14 residues. The CDR3 here is CASSQGPGEETQYF. The CDR3 DNA is TGCGCCAGCAGCCAAGGCCCGGGGGAAGAGACCCAGTACTTC.

V is TRBV19 and J is TRBJ2-6; 9 positions agree with TRBD1. V lost 5 bases to trimming and J lost 0 bases; unmatched junction nucleotides: 5. The CDR3 extends over 17 amino acids. CDR1 is LNHDA and CDR2 is SQIVND in the germline V gene (reference sequence). This CDR3 is CASSRQGGYSGANVLTF. Here the CDR3 DNA reads TGTGCCAGTAGTCGACAGGGGGGGTACTCTGGGGCCAACGTCCTGACTTTC.

The chain links TRBV10-3 to TRBJ1-4; unclear D gene. The CDR3 extends over 17 amino acids. The V and J ends lost 2 bases and 7 bases respectively, with 20 bases between them. Germline loops: CDR1 ENHRY, CDR2 SYGVKD. In DNA, the CDR3 is TGTGCCATCAGTGAGGACCTACCGGGAGAGCGGGGTGAAAAACTGTTTTTT. Encoded protein: CAISEDLPGERGEKLFF.

This clone has only a few counts. The chain joins TRBV3-1 (or the pseudogene TRBV3-2) to TRBJ1-4; 7 bases are shared with TRBD1. Trimming took 2 bases from V and 3 from J; bases not matched to a gene: 6. Germline V gene data show CDR1 as LGHDT and CDR2 as YNNKEL (reference sequence). The CDR3 spans 16 residues. The CDR3 coding sequence is TGTGCCAGCAGCCAACGGGGGCAGGGGGCTAATGAAAAACTGTTTTTT. It yields the protein CASSQRGQGANEKLFF.

The chain couples TRBV5-5 to TRBJ1-2; TRBD1 matches at 11 bases. V trimming: 1 base; J trimming: 3 bases; junction bases outside the gene matches: 8. This CDR3 has 17 residues. CDR1 SGHKS and CDR2 YYEKEE come from the germline V gene (reference sequence). CDR3 amino acids: CASSLLTGTGGHYGYTF. CDR3 nucleotide sequence: TGTGCCAGCAGCTTGCTGACCGGGACAGGGGGACACTATGGCTACACCTTC.

This rearrangement joins TRBV6-1 to TRBJ1-2, with a possible D match to TRBD1 (6 bases). V lost 0 bases and J 2 bases, leaving 19 bases between the germline ends. Germline loops: CDR1 MNHNS, CDR2 SASEGT. CDR3 length: 18 amino acids. The CDR3 reads CASSEALTLQGTNYGYTF. The CDR3 nucleotides read TGTGCCAGCAGTGAAGCGCTGACTTTACAGGGAACCAACTATGGCTACACCTTC.

The genes are TRBV3-1 (or the pseudogene TRBV3-2) and TRBJ1-5; D gene ambiguous. With 0 bases removed from V and 9 bases from J, the gap between germline ends came to 15 bases. The length of the CDR3 is 15 residues. Germline CDR1 and CDR2: LGHDT and YNNKEL (reference sequence). CDR3 DNA: TGTGCCAGCAGCCAAGAATCCGGACCCATCCGGCCCCAGCATTTT. Its translation is CASSQESGPIRPQHF.

The chain uses TRBV5-1 and TRBJ1-1; 7 bases are shared with TRBD1. The CDR3 consists of 13 residues. Unmatched junction bases numbered 5, after V lost 7 bases and J lost 2 bases. Germline V lookup: CDR1 SGHRS, CDR2 YFSETQ. Written as DNA, the CDR3 is TGCGCCAGCGCGGACAGGATAAACACTGAAGCTTTCTTT. Translating it yields CASADRINTEAFF.

Only a few counts were recorded for this clone. The DNA of the CDR3 is TGTGCCAGCAGTTTCAACAGGGGGCGAAGTTCACCCCTCCACTTT. Encoded protein: CASSFNRGRSSPLHF. The V call is TRBV28, the J call TRBJ1-6; 9 bases match TRBD1. The CDR3 spans 15 residues. The V gene end was trimmed by 3 bases and the J gene end by 9 bases; junction bases not matched to a gene: 6. Germline loops: CDR1 MDHEN, CDR2 SYDVKM.

The rearrangement links TRBV24-1 to TRBJ2-3, with D possibly being TRBD2 (6 bases). The V end lost 5 bases, the J end lost 5 bases, and 16 bases lay between the germline ends. The germline CDR1 and CDR2 sequences are KGHDR and SFDVKD. This CDR3 spans 15 amino acids. The CDR3 DNA is TGTGCCACCAGTGGAGTTGCGGGAAGCCGAGATACGCAGTATTTT. Translating it yields CATSGVAGSRDTQYF.

Only a few counts were recorded for this clone. The chain is built from TRBV10-3 and TRBJ2-5, with D unclear. With 2 bases removed from V and 3 bases from J, the gap between germline ends came to 13 bases. The germline CDR1 and CDR2 sequences are ENHRY and SYGVKD. The CDR3 is 15 residues long. This CDR3 reads CAISEPLGGKETQYF. In nucleotides, the CDR3 is TGTGCCATCAGTGAGCCGCTGGGCGGAAAAGAGACCCAGTACTTC.

The CDR3 DNA sequence: TGCAGCGCAAACAGGGGGGGATCCGGCCAAGAGACCCAGTACTTC. Translated: CSANRGGSGQETQYF. The chain is built from TRBV29-1 and TRBJ2-5; maybe TRBD1 (8 bases). Germline CDR1 and CDR2: SQVTM and ANQGSEA. Trimming took off 7 bases at V and 1 base at J, with 19 bases between the two ends. The CDR3 length is 15 residues.

The genes are TRBV11-2 and TRBJ2-1, with TRBD2 matching over 7 bases. Germline assignment: CDR1 SGHAT and CDR2 FQNNGV. The CDR3 totals 16 residues. Trimming at V came to 1 base and at J to 0 bases, leaving 3 bases not matched to a gene. CDR3 sequence reads: CASSLVPGGSYNEQFF. CDR3 DNA sequence: TGTGCCAGCAGCTTAGTTCCGGGGGGCTCCTACAATGAGCAGTTCTTC.

The V call is TRBV28, the J call TRBJ1-2; no clear D gene. Trimming pared 6 bases from V and 0 bases from J, leaving 14 bases between. The CDR3 contains 15 residues. Per germline, CDR1 MDHEN and CDR2 SYDVKM. The CDR3 reads CASRIRTAPNYGYTF. As DNA, the CDR3 is TGTGCCAGCAGAATAAGGACGGCTCCTAACTATGGCTACACCTTC.